Below, one T cell receptor beta chain is given with its context. Its target is not known. Trimming cost V 4 bases and J 7 bases, with 13 bases left between them. This CDR3 is built from 13 residues. CDR1 and CDR2 from the germline V gene are MGHDK and SYGVNS. This sample was included in a study of beta chain features in type 1 diabetes. General study points: For type 1 diabetes patients, VDJ junctions showed fewer insertions and more deletions. For TCRB rearrangement, an influence of HLA type remained unresolved here.

Reverse transcription of all isolated RNA meant that expressed TCRB transcripts were sequenced. Assay: immunoSEQ multiplex PCR; the TCRdb copy retains only in-frame clones and omits some. The sample has 300,000 to 450,000 clones; over 10% are singletons. The source material was naive CD4+ T cells from blood. The chain couples TRBV25-1 to TRBJ1-1, with a tentative D call TRBD1 (6 bases). The origin of this receptor is a man between 18 and 35 years old in good health. CDR3 coding DNA: TGTGCCAGCAGTGGCCCGGGACACGGTGAAGCTTTCTTT. Encoded protein: CASSGPGHGEAFF. Looking up the rest from reference TRBV25-1 and TRBJ1-1 gives the full variable domain: EADIYQTPRYLVIGTGKKITLECSQTMGHDKMYWYQQDPGMELHLIHYSYGVNSTEKGDLSSESTVSRIRTEHFPLTLESARPSHTSQYLCASSGPGHGEAFFGQGTRLTVV.